The 17 T cell receptor beta chains below all came from one sample that was sequenced in a study of control samples from healthy donors and cancer patients. Only in-frame clones appear in the TCRdb table, and some are missing; sequencing was by immunoSEQ multiplex PCR. The sample contains fewer than 300,000 clones, about 80% of which appear only once. Sequenced input: PBMCs. Source of these receptors: a woman in her sixties or seventies with lung cancer.

The chain carries TRBV10-1 and TRBJ2-3, with D perhaps matching TRBD2 (5 bases). The CDR3 loop spans 17 amino acids. Germline CDR1 reads WNHNN; CDR2 reads SYGVQD (reference sequence). With 2 bases removed from V and 0 bases from J, the gap between germline ends came to 15 bases. CDR3 coding DNA: TGCGCCAGCAGTGAGGTATTCGGAGGCTATAGCACAGATACGCAGTATTTT. Protein sequence: CASSEVFGGYSTDTQYF.

About this clone itself: The same CDR3 is also encoded by other DNA sequences in this sample. The chain combines TRBV2 with TRBJ1-5, with 11 positions matching TRBD1. CDR3 length: 15 amino acids. The germline gives CDR1 SNHLY, CDR2 FYNNEI. With 4 bases clipped from V and 4 bases from J, the junction kept 3 bases outside the gene matches. CDR3 protein: CASSVGQGGNQPQHF. DNA of the CDR3: TGTGCCAGCAGTGTGGGACAGGGGGGAAATCAGCCCCAGCATTTT. Variable domain in full (rest from reference TRBV2 and TRBJ1-5): EPEVTQTPSHQVTQMGQEVILRCVPISNHLYFYWYRQILGQKVEFLVSFYNNEISEKSEIFDDQFSVERPDGSNFTLKIRSTKLEDSAMYFCASSVGQGGNQPQHFGDGTRLSIL.

This clone was counted at least ten times. CDR3 region: CASSIQGAHGEAFF. The DNA for the CDR3 is TGTGCCAGTAGTATACAGGGGGCGCACGGTGAAGCTTTCTTT. The chain uses TRBV19 and TRBJ1-1, with TRBD1 matching 8 bases. This CDR3 contains 14 residues. The ends lost 2 bases at V and 7 bases at J; junction bases unmatched: 6. The germline V gene has CDR1 LNHDA and CDR2 SQIVND (reference sequence).

A single count supports this clone. V and J are TRBV5-5 and TRBJ1-2, with no clear D. The CDR3 is made up of 14 amino acids. Germline-derived CDR1 and CDR2 are SGHKS and YYEKEE (reference sequence). V lost 1 base to trimming and J lost 2 bases, with 9 bases between them. Here the CDR3 DNA reads TGTGCCAGCAGCTTGTCCAGGACGAACTATGGCTACACCTTC. This translates into CASSLSRTNYGYTF.

This clone was recorded only once. The rearrangement links TRBV4-2 to TRBJ2-3; 10 bases are a match to TRBD2. CDR3 length equals 16 residues. Germline trimming cut 1 base from V and 6 bases from J; bases unmatched to any gene: 7. From germline, CDR1 is LGHNA and CDR2 YNFKEQ. CDR3 DNA: TGTGCCAGCAGCCAAGGGACTAGCGGTTTTGCGGATACGCAGTATTTT. Translating it yields CASSQGTSGFADTQYF.

The rearrangement joins TRBV7-3 to TRBJ2-2; 11 bases are shared with TRBD2. Germline trimming cut 5 bases from V and 5 bases from J; bases unmatched to any gene: 13. Per germline, CDR1 SGHTA and CDR2 FQGTGA. The CDR3 has 18 amino acids. The CDR3 nucleotides are TGTGCCAGCAGCCCAGAGGCACTAGCGGGGGCGGGGACCGGGGAGCTGTTTTTT. Residues: CASSPEALAGAGTGELFF.

The chain combines TRBV27 with TRBJ1-2; D perhaps matches TRBD1 (5 bases). CDR1 and CDR2 from the germline V gene are MNHEY and SMNVEV (reference sequence). The CDR3 has 14 amino acids. Trimming shortened V by 0 bases and J by 6 bases, and 11 bases separated the two germline ends. The CDR3, as DNA: TGTGCCAGCAGTTTATCTAGGGAGGGACATGGCTACACCTTC. As protein: CASSLSREGHGYTF.

The chain joins TRBV19 to TRBJ2-2; D not certain. The V end lost 9 bases, the J end lost 8 bases, and 19 bases lay between the germline ends. The CDR3 runs to 14 residues. The germline V gene has CDR1 LNHDA and CDR2 SQIVND (reference sequence). The CDR3 sequence is CASTPSPWVGELFF. For the CDR3, the DNA is TGTGCCAGCACCCCTAGTCCCTGGGTGGGGGAGCTGTTTTTT.

The CDR3 is CASSLAEESEQFF. The CDR3 coding sequence is TGTGCCAGCAGCTTAGCGGAAGAGTCTGAGCAGTTCTTC. The chain links TRBV7-2 to TRBJ2-1; D unresolved. The CDR3 spans 13 residues. Trimming pared 0 bases from V and 9 bases from J, leaving 9 bases between. CDR1 and CDR2 (germline): SGHTA, FQGNSA.

This clone was found once. This CDR3 is CAISEWAGQSKSPQHF. The CDR3 region has the DNA TGTGCCATCAGTGAGTGGGCAGGACAGTCCAAATCCCCCCAGCATTTT. This rearrangement joins TRBV10-3 to TRBJ1-5, with a possible D match to TRBD1 (6 bases). V lost 1 base and J 10 bases, leaving 20 bases between the germline ends. This CDR3 region has 16 residues. CDR1 and CDR2 (germline): ENHRY, SYGVKD.

The chain links TRBV19 to TRBJ2-6, with D hard to call. CDR1 and CDR2 (germline): LNHDA, SQIVND (reference sequence). V was clipped by 0 bases and J by 0 bases, with 15 bases between them. The CDR3 length is 19 residues. CDR3 DNA sequence: TGTGCCAGTAGTATAGACAGACAACTGTTTCTCTCTGGGGCCAACGTCCTGACTTTC. It yields the protein CASSIDRQLFLSGANVLTF.

This chain connects TRBV19 to TRBJ1-1; 8 bases align to TRBD1. The CDR3 extends over 14 amino acids. Germline V CDR1 and CDR2: LNHDA, SQIVND (reference sequence). The V gene end was trimmed by 1 base and the J gene end by 4 bases; junction bases not matched to a gene: 2. The CDR3 sequence: CASSIAGQGTEAFF. CDR3 bases: TGTGCCAGTAGTATAGCCGGACAGGGCACTGAAGCTTTCTTT.

The chain recombines TRBV19 with TRBJ2-3, with TRBD2 identical over 9 bases. This CDR3 comprises 13 residues. From germline, CDR1 is LNHDA and CDR2 SQIVND (reference sequence). With V trimmed by 3 bases and J by 8 bases, 3 bases remained unmatched. This CDR3 reads CASSIPREGTQYF. DNA for the CDR3: TGTGCCAGTAGTATCCCGCGGGAGGGTACGCAGTATTTT.

The chain carries TRBV5-1 and TRBJ2-3; 8 nucleotides align to TRBD2. CDR1 and CDR2 from the germline V gene are SGHRS and YFSETQ. The CDR3 covers 17 residues. The trim removed 3 bases at V and 2 bases at J, leaving 11 bases unmatched. CDR3 sequence: CASSYTRAGENTDTQYF. The DNA for the CDR3 is TGCGCCAGCAGCTACACGCGAGCGGGAGAGAACACAGATACGCAGTATTTT. The whole variable domain, filled in from reference TRBV5-1 and TRBJ2-3, reads KAGVTQTPRYLIKTRGQQVTLSCSPISGHRSVSWYQQTPGQGLQFLFEYFSETQRNKGNFPGRFSGRQFSNSRSEMNVSTLELGDSALYLCASSYTRAGENTDTQYFGPGTRLTVL.

V is TRBV3-1 (or the pseudogene TRBV3-2) and J is TRBJ2-3; 8 positions match TRBD2. The CDR3 loop spans 14 amino acids. V dropped 1 base and J dropped 6; count of bases not matched to a gene: 3. Germline assignment: CDR1 LGHDT and CDR2 YNNKEL (reference sequence). The CDR3 sequence is CASSQVLAGDTQYF. The CDR3, as DNA: TGTGCCAGCAGCCAAGTCCTAGCGGGCGATACGCAGTATTTT.

Only a few counts were recorded for this clone. The chain combines TRBV3-1 (or the pseudogene TRBV3-2) with TRBJ2-5; D ambiguous. V lost 1 base and J lost 7, with 16 bases in between. Looked up from germline, CDR1 is LGHDT and CDR2 is YNNKEL (reference sequence). There are 15 residues in the CDR3. In DNA form, the CDR3 reads TGTGCCAGCAGCCAAGGGTCAGGACCTCTGGGGACCCAGTACTTC. It is translated as CASSQGSGPLGTQYF.

This clone has just one count. The chain couples TRBV6-5 to TRBJ2-5; D is undetermined. The germline CDR1 and CDR2 sequences are MNHEY and SVGAGI. This CDR3 has 14 residues. Between the trimmed V and J ends, which lost 7 bases and 1 base, there was a span of 13 bases. CDR3 DNA sequence: TGTGCCAGCATCCCCCGGCGACGCCAAGAGACCCAGTACTTC. Translating it yields CASIPRRRQETQYF.